Following are 19 T cell receptor beta chains from one sample sequenced in a study of T-cell memory formation after mild COVID-19. TCRdb passed the 5' RACE reads through MiXCR, listing each CDR3 protein once. The table includes about 560,000 distinct CDR3 sequences, roughly a sixth detected once. The sequencing input was PBMCs or a T cell subset sorted from them (not recorded which). The receptors derive from an adult woman who had mild COVID-19 (a few samples of this study predate the infection). Cell type and time point are not known.

This sequence joins TRBV7-8 and TRBJ1-1; the match to TRBD1 covers 8 bases. Germline V lookup: CDR1 SGHVS, CDR2 FQNEAQ. The junction had 11 bases not matched to a gene; V was cut back by 5 bases and J by 3 bases. This CDR3 has 16 amino acids. CDR3: CASSPRTGNSDTEAFF. For the CDR3, the DNA is TGTGCCAGCAGCCCCAGGACAGGGAATAGTGACACTGAAGCTTTCTTT.

This clonotype was found a few times. J is TRBJ2-7 and V is TRBV5-6, with D perhaps being TRBD1 or TRBD2 (5 bases each). The CDR3 loop spans 14 amino acids. CDR1 SGHDT and CDR2 YYEEEE come from the germline V gene. V was cut by 4 bases and J by 0 bases, with 11 bases left in between. CDR3 nucleotides: TGTGCCAGCAGCCAGGGACCGAACTCCTACGAGCAGTACTTC. This sequence encodes CASSQGPNSYEQYF.

The table lists this clonotype with a few counts. The chain joins TRBV18 to TRBJ2-4; tentatively, D is TRBD2 (5 bases). V was clipped by 3 bases and J by 3 bases, with 9 bases between them. This CDR3 has 14 amino acids. Germline CDR1 reads KGHSH; CDR2 reads LQKENI. The CDR3 is CASSPPGSKNIQYF. The CDR3 DNA follows: TGTGCCAGCTCACCGCCGGGGAGCAAAAACATTCAGTACTTC.

This chain links TRBV27 with TRBJ2-7, with 9 bases matching TRBD1. Germline V CDR1 and CDR2: MNHEY, SMNVEV (reference sequence). V lost 5 bases, J lost 3 bases, and 8 bases stayed unmatched. The CDR3 is made up of 15 amino acids. The CDR3 region is CASSLSGTGHYEQYF. The CDR3 nucleotides read TGTGCCAGCAGTCTCTCCGGGACAGGGCACTACGAGCAGTACTTC.

The chain uses TRBV2 and TRBJ2-7, with a weak D call TRBD2 (6 bases). The CDR3 is 13 amino acids. Trimming removed 4 bases at V and 3 bases at J, with 10 bases between. The germline CDR1 and CDR2 sequences are SNHLY and FYNNEI. CDR3 amino acids: CASSVAGNYEQYF. The CDR3, as DNA: TGTGCCAGCAGTGTGGCGGGGAACTACGAGCAGTACTTC.

This clonotype was detected only a few times. The gene calls are TRBV15 and TRBJ2-5; tentatively, D is TRBD2 (5 bases). CDR3 length: 13 amino acids. Trimming cost V 3 bases and J 1 base, with 6 bases left between them. The germline CDR1 and CDR2 sequences are LNHNV and YYDKDF (reference sequence). In DNA, the CDR3 is TGTGCCACCAGCAGGGACTTCCAAGAGACCCAGTACTTC. Residues: CATSRDFQETQYF.

The V and J genes are TRBV12-3 or TRBV12-4 and TRBJ2-1; D possibly corresponds to TRBD2 (6 bases). Trimming cost V 3 bases and J 2 bases, with 11 bases left between them. The CDR3 consists of 15 residues. This CDR3 is CASSFAGPPYNEQFF. Written as DNA, the CDR3 is TGTGCCAGCAGTTTCGCGGGACCCCCCTACAATGAGCAGTTCTTC.

V and J are TRBV12-3 or TRBV12-4 and TRBJ1-1; D is perhaps TRBD1 (5 bases). V lost 1 base and J lost 8, with 14 bases in between. The CDR3 contains 14 residues. This chain's CDR3 is CASSLDDRRTEAFF. The CDR3 nucleotides are TGTGCCAGCAGTTTAGATGACAGACGGACCGAAGCTTTCTTT.

The sample holds a few counts of this clonotype. The chain is built from TRBV30 and TRBJ2-3; D gene uncertain. V lost 2 bases and J lost 0, with 6 bases in between. The CDR3 loop spans 13 amino acids. Looked up from germline, CDR1 is GTSNPN and CDR2 is SVGIG (reference sequence). In DNA form, the CDR3 reads TGTGCCTGGAGTTGGGATAGCACAGATACGCAGTATTTT. It specifies CAWSWDSTDTQYF.

The chain has TRBV5-1 and TRBJ2-1; D is possibly TRBD2 (5 bases). There are 14 residues in the CDR3. Deletions cut 0 bases from V and 7 bases from J, with 11 bases between. The V gene's germline CDR1 is SGHRS and CDR2 YFSETQ. The CDR3, as DNA: TGCGCCAGCAGCTTGGGAGGGCTGGGGAATGAGCAGTTCTTC. The encoded protein is CASSLGGLGNEQFF.

This clonotype was counted only a few times. The genes are TRBV14 and TRBJ2-1, with 8 bases that match TRBD2. The CDR3 is made up of 14 amino acids. Germline loops: CDR1 SGHDN, CDR2 FVKESK. V was clipped by 4 bases and J by 7 bases; unmatched bases: 6. Written as DNA, the CDR3 is TGTGCCAGCAGCCGAGGACTAGCCGTGAATGAGCAGTTCTTC. Its protein is CASSRGLAVNEQFF.

V is TRBV3-1 and J is TRBJ2-5; 12 nucleotides align to TRBD2. The V gene end was trimmed by 4 bases and the J gene end by 1 base; junction bases not matched to a gene: 4. This CDR3 is 16 amino acids long. Per germline, CDR1 LGHDT and CDR2 YNNKEL (reference sequence). CDR3 in amino acids: CASSPSSGGAQETQYF. For the CDR3, the DNA is TGTGCCAGCAGCCCATCTAGCGGGGGGGCCCAAGAGACCCAGTACTTC.

The J gene is TRBJ1-2, the V gene TRBV29-1; 9 bases are shared with TRBD1. V gave up 4 bases and J gave up 5 bases; unmatched junction bases: 8. Germline values: CDR1 SQVTM, CDR2 ANQGSEA. The CDR3 sequence is 14 residues long. CDR3 in DNA: TGCAGCGTTGGGACCGGGACAGGGTTATATGGCTACACCTTC. Its protein is CSVGTGTGLYGYTF.

The chain employs TRBV29-1 and TRBJ1-2; TRBD1 might be the D (6 bases). V gave up 0 bases and J gave up 3 bases, with 8 bases separating them. The length of the CDR3 is 13 residues. Germline CDR1 and CDR2: SQVTM and ANQGSEA. The CDR3 reads CSVEDRGHYGYTF. In DNA form, the CDR3 reads TGCAGCGTTGAAGATCGGGGGCACTATGGCTACACCTTC.

The rearrangement links TRBV7-9 to TRBJ2-1; 10 bases agree with TRBD2. The length of the CDR3 is 16 residues. Trimming at V came to 5 bases and at J to 2 bases, leaving 6 bases not matched to a gene. Germline V gene lookup returns CDR1 SEHNR and CDR2 FQNEAQ (reference sequence). As DNA, the CDR3 is TGTGCCAGCAGCGAAAGGACTAGCGGCACCTACAATGAGCAGTTCTTC. Translating gives CASSERTSGTYNEQFF.

The gene calls are TRBV24-1 and TRBJ1-1; D possibly corresponds to TRBD1 (6 bases). This CDR3 has 15 amino acids. V was trimmed by 2 bases and J by 1 base, leaving 10 bases between them. Germline V gene lookup returns CDR1 KGHDR and CDR2 SFDVKD. The CDR3 sequence: CATSDSGEANTEAFF. DNA of the CDR3: TGTGCCACCAGTGATTCAGGGGAGGCGAACACTGAAGCTTTCTTT.

CDR3 DNA sequence: TGTGCCAGCAGTTTTGAGGGTGCCGTTGGTGAAGCTTTCTTT. It specifies CASSFEGAVGEAFF. The rearrangement uses TRBV12-3 or TRBV12-4 and TRBJ1-1; no clear D gene. There are 14 residues in the CDR3. V was trimmed by 3 bases and J by 7 bases, leaving 15 bases between them.

This clonotype appeared a few times. The V call is TRBV20-1, the J call TRBJ2-3, with D possibly matching TRBD1 (6 bases). V lost 0 bases to trimming and J lost 10 bases, with 14 bases between them. The CDR3 has 13 residues. Per germline, CDR1 DFQATT and CDR2 SNEGSKA (reference sequence). The CDR3 nucleotides read TGCAGTGCTAGAGATGGTACAGGGAAGTCGCAGTATTTT. This gives the protein CSARDGTGKSQYF.

The gene calls are TRBV12-3 or TRBV12-4 and TRBJ1-1; 9 bases are a match to TRBD1. V gave up 7 bases and J gave up 4 bases; unmatched junction bases: 10. This CDR3 comprises 15 residues. CDR3 DNA sequence: TGTGCCAGCACACTACAGGGGGCTACTGGCACTGAAGCTTTCTTT. As protein: CASTLQGATGTEAFF.